The 18 T cell receptor beta chains listed next were all sequenced from one sample in a study of cytomegalovirus exposure and HLA in healthy donors. With 60 Vbeta and 13 Jbeta primers, the PCR was carried out. Libraries were prepared by immunoSEQ multiplex PCR; TCRdb keeps only in-frame clonotypes and omits some of them. This table has roughly 180,000 clones, 80% to 90% appearing once. Sequenced: PBMCs. These receptors were collected from a man aged 18 to 29 in good health and CMV-seropositive.

CDR3 residues: CASSATSGGPVTNEQFF. The CDR3 DNA sequence: TGTGCCAGCAGTGCCACGAGCGGAGGGCCCGTCACGAATGAGCAGTTCTTC. This chain connects TRBV6-4 to TRBJ2-1, with D maybe TRBD2 (6 bases). Germline lookup yields CDR1 MRHNA and CDR2 SNTAGT. Trimming shortened V by 4 bases and J by 7 bases, and 23 bases separated the two germline ends. CDR3 size: 17 residues.

The chain couples TRBV13 to TRBJ1-1, with a weak D call TRBD1 (5 bases). The CDR3 loop spans 14 amino acids. V lost 6 bases and J lost 1, with 12 bases in between. The germline V gene has CDR1 PRHDT and CDR2 FYEKMQ (reference sequence). In DNA form, the CDR3 reads TGTGCCAGCAGTAAGGGGTTCCCGAACACTGAAGCTTTCTTT. Protein product: CASSKGFPNTEAFF.

The chain links TRBV5-4 to TRBJ2-5; TRBD2 is a possible D gene (6 bases). The CDR3 covers 14 residues. Germline lookup yields CDR1 SGHNT and CDR2 YYREEE (reference sequence). Trimming stripped 4 bases from V and 5 bases from J, with 15 bases between. This CDR3 reads CASSPDAGWETQYF. The CDR3 DNA reads as TGTGCCAGCAGCCCAGACGCGGGGTGGGAGACCCAGTACTTC.

The rearrangement uses TRBV7-2 and TRBJ2-2; possible D gene TRBD2, 6 bases. This CDR3 contains 13 residues. Deletions cut 1 base from V and 8 bases from J, with 8 bases between. From germline, CDR1 is SGHTA and CDR2 FQGNSA. CDR3 sequence reads: CASSLVRGGELFF. CDR3 coding DNA: TGTGCCAGCAGCTTAGTACGGGGGGGGGAGCTGTTTTTT.

The chain is built from TRBV30 and TRBJ1-5; D uncertain. Germline assignment: CDR1 GTSNPN and CDR2 SVGIG (reference sequence). The CDR3 is made up of 15 amino acids. V was shortened by 0 bases and J by 6 bases, with 15 bases between the two germline ends. CDR3 DNA sequence: TGTGCCTGGAGTGTAAAGGCAGGCGTTTTTCAGCCCCAGCATTTT. It is translated as CAWSVKAGVFQPQHF.

Only one count was recorded for this clone. The chain uses TRBV5-4 and TRBJ2-1, with 8 bases that match TRBD1. Germline V CDR1 and CDR2: SGHNT, YYREEE (reference sequence). This CDR3 region has 14 residues. V lost 6 bases and J lost 4; bases outside the gene matches: 6. CDR3 sequence: CASTPGQDYNEQFF. In nucleotides, the CDR3 is TGTGCCAGCACCCCGGGACAGGATTACAATGAGCAGTTCTTC. The complete variable domain, with remaining parts taken from reference TRBV5-4 and TRBJ2-1, reads ETGVTQSPTHLIKTRGQQVTLRCSSQSGHNTVSWYQQALGQGPQFIFQYYREEENGRGNFPPRFSGLQFPNYSSELNVNALELDDSALYLCASTPGQDYNEQFFGPGTRLTVL.

This chain links TRBV7-9 with TRBJ2-5; TRBD1 might be the D (6 bases). The CDR3 has 15 residues. Deletions cut 8 bases from V and 5 bases from J, with 21 bases between. Germline lookup yields CDR1 SEHNR and CDR2 FQNEAQ (reference sequence). CDR3 residues: CASSSGTRVGETQYF. In DNA form, the CDR3 reads TGTGCCAGCTCCTCCGGGACAAGGGTCGGGGAGACCCAGTACTTC. Full variable domain (remainder filled in from reference TRBV7-9 and TRBJ2-5): DTGVSQNPRHKITKRGQNVTFRCDPISEHNRLYWYRQTLGQGPEFLTYFQNEAQLEKSRLLSDRFSAERPKGSFSTLEIQRTEQGDSAMYLCASSSGTRVGETQYFGPGTRLLVL.

This clone was seen only a few times. Its ends do not fully match the called genes, so a read error is possible. The V and J genes are TRBV15 and TRBJ2-7, with 7 bases fitting TRBD1. Germline CDR1 is LNHNV and CDR2 is YYDKDF (reference sequence). The CDR3 sequence is 14 residues long. CDR3 in DNA: TGTGCCACCAGCCGAGAAGGGACAGCCTACGAGCAGTACTTC. Its protein product is CATSREGTAYEQYF.

The J gene is TRBJ1-2, the V gene TRBV28; 9 nucleotides match TRBD1. Germline trimming cut 7 bases from V and 8 bases from J; bases unmatched to any gene: 8. The germline CDR1 and CDR2 sequences are MDHEN and SYDVKM. The CDR3 contains 13 residues. CDR3 loop: CASTPGTGKGYTF. The CDR3 region has the DNA TGTGCCAGCACCCCTGGGACAGGGAAGGGCTACACCTTC.

V usage is TRBV4-1 and J usage is TRBJ2-7, with 7 bases lining up with TRBD1. Trimming took 0 bases from V and 6 from J; bases not matched to a gene: 17. Germline CDR1 and CDR2: MGHRA and YSYEKL. The CDR3 has 18 residues. For the CDR3, the DNA is TGCGCCAGCAGCCAAGAGGGTCATGAGGTAGGACAGGACGTCGAGCAGTACTTC. Protein: CASSQEGHEVGQDVEQYF.

DNA for the CDR3: TGCGCCAGCAGCCAAGACGCCCGGGTTGATACGCAGTATTTT. Amino acids: CASSQDARVDTQYF. The gene calls are TRBV4-1 and TRBJ2-3; D is ambiguous. Germline V CDR1 and CDR2: MGHRA, YSYEKL. The CDR3 sequence is 14 residues long. The ends were cut back, 0 bases at V and 6 bases at J, with 10 bases in the middle.

The chain joins TRBV5-1 to TRBJ2-6; 7 bases map to TRBD1. Trimming took 2 bases from V and 0 from J; bases not matched to a gene: 8. The CDR3 length is 18 residues. Germline V gene data show CDR1 as SGHRS and CDR2 as YFSETQ. The CDR3 is CASSFQGDGLSGANVLTF. The CDR3 DNA reads TGCGCCAGCAGCTTTCAGGGGGACGGGCTCTCTGGGGCCAACGTCCTGACTTTC.

The chain couples TRBV29-1 to TRBJ2-2, with a weak D call TRBD1 (5 bases). The CDR3 consists of 13 residues. Germline CDR1 and CDR2: SQVTM and ANQGSEA. V dropped 4 bases and J dropped 0 bases, with 6 bases sitting between them. DNA for the CDR3: TGCAGCGTTGCCAGGGCGAACACCGGGGAGCTGTTTTTT. Residues: CSVARANTGELFF.

This clone came up once. The rearrangement joins TRBV18 to TRBJ1-6; D remains ambiguous. V was clipped by 3 bases and J by 2 bases, with 11 bases between them. The V gene's germline CDR1 is KGHSH and CDR2 LQKENI. The CDR3 has 16 residues. The CDR3 here is CASSPETETYNSPLHF. The CDR3 region has the DNA TGTGCCAGCTCACCGGAAACAGAAACCTATAATTCACCCCTCCACTTT.

The chain is built from TRBV5-4 and TRBJ2-5; TRBD2 is a possible D gene (6 bases). The CDR3 covers 14 residues. Trimming cost V 0 bases and J 1 base, with 7 bases left between them. Looked up from germline, CDR1 is SGHNT and CDR2 is YYREEE (reference sequence). The CDR3 here is CASSLGGAQETQYF. The CDR3 nucleotides read TGTGCCAGCAGCTTGGGCGGGGCCCAAGAGACCCAGTACTTC. The full variable domain, completed using reference TRBV5-4 and TRBJ2-5, is ETGVTQSPTHLIKTRGQQVTLRCSSQSGHNTVSWYQQALGQGPQFIFQYYREEENGRGNFPPRFSGLQFPNYSSELNVNALELDDSALYLCASSLGGAQETQYFGPGTRLLVL.

The V and J genes are TRBV6-5 and TRBJ1-5, with a weak D call TRBD1 (5 bases). V lost 5 bases to trimming and J lost 4 bases, with 15 bases between them. This CDR3 comprises 15 residues. Germline assignment: CDR1 MNHEY and CDR2 SVGAGI. CDR3 sequence (DNA): TGTGCCAGCAGTCCCACGGGGGGGGGTAATCAGCCCCAGCATTTT. Translating gives CASSPTGGGNQPQHF.

The chain joins TRBV19 to TRBJ2-5, with 7 bases that match TRBD2. Germline V gene data show CDR1 as LNHDA and CDR2 as SQIVND (reference sequence). J gave up 5 bases and V 1 base, and 7 bases lay outside the gene matches. This CDR3 is built from 15 residues. The DNA of the CDR3 is TGTGCCAGTAGTATAGGTGGGGCCGGGGGGGAGACCCAGTACTTC. This gives the protein CASSIGGAGGETQYF.

This chain uses TRBV6-7 with TRBJ2-7; unclear D gene. TRBV6-7 is sorted into the ORF group, with uncertain function. Trimming took off 2 bases at V and 7 bases at J, with 24 bases between the two ends. CDR3 size: 17 residues. The CDR3 loop reads CASSYVGSNLTYPEQYF. CDR3 nucleotide sequence: TGTGCCAGCAGTTACGTTGGGTCTAACCTGACTTACCCTGAGCAGTACTTC.